The entry below describes one T cell receptor beta chain. The data stem from a study of blood T cell repertoires in COVID-19. The repertoire was sequenced with immunoSEQ multiplex PCR; TCRdb's copy has only in-frame clones and lacks some. The sample comprises about 99,000 clones, roughly 79% of which are singletons, and more than 4% rests with the top ten. The CDR3 contains 17 residues. V was shortened by 0 bases and J by 0 bases, with 14 bases between the two germline ends. Germline CDR1 and CDR2: MNHEY and SVGEGT. The material sequenced was peripheral blood. This rearrangement joins TRBV6-2 or TRBV6-3 to TRBJ2-5; D is perhaps TRBD2 (6 bases). The sequence was collected from a man of 80 years or more with COVID-19, enrolled during active disease. In DNA, the CDR3 is TGTGCCAGCAGTTACTCTTTCCGCGGGGTAAACCAAGAGACCCAGTACTTC. Encoded protein: CASSYSFRGVNQETQYF.